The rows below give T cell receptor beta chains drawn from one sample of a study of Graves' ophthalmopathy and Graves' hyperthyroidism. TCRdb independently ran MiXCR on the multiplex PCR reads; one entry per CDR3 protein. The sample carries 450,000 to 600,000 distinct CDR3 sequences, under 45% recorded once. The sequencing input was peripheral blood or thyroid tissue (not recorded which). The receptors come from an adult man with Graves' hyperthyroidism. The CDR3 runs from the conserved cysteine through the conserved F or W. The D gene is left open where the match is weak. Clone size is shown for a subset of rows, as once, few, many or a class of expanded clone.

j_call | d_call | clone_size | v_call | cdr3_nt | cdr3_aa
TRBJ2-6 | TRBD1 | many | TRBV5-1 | TGCGCCAGCAGCTTGATTGGACAGGGGGTCCCTGGGGCCAACGTCCTGACTTTC | CASSLIGQGVPGANVLTF
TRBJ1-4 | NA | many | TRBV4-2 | TGTGCCAGCAGCCAAGAACGTTCTGAAAAACTGTTTTTT | CASSQERSEKLFF
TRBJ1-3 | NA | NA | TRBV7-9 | TGTGCCAGCAGCTTAAATGGGGATGGAAACACCATATATTTT | CASSLNGDGNTIYF
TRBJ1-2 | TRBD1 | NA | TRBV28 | TGTGCCATTACCGGGACAGGGGGCAGTTACACCTTC | CAITGTGGSYTF
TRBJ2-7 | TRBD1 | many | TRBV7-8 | TGTGCCAGCAGCCTACAGAGGGTGTGGGTGGGACAGGGCTACGAGCAGTACTTC | CASSLQRVWVGQGYEQYF
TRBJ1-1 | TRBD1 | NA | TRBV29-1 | TGCAGCGTTGAAGCGGGACAGGGAGGCAACACTGAAGCTTTCTTT | CSVEAGQGGNTEAFF
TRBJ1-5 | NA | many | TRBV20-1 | TGCAGTGCTAGAGGGGGCGCGGAGCAGCCCCAGCATTTT | CSARGGAEQPQHF
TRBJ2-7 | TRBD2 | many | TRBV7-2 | TGTGCCAGCAGCTTACTCTCGGGAGGGTCCTACGAGCAGTACTTC | CASSLLSGGSYEQYF
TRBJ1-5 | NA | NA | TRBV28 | TGTGCCAGCAGTTTAATAGTCCCCGATCAGCCCCAGCATTTT | CASSLIVPDQPQHF
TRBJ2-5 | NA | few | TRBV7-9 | TGTGCCAGCAGCTTAGGTGGCAATCAGCCCCAGTACTTC | CASSLGGNQPQYF
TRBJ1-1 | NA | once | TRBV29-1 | NA | CSVVGVGTEASF
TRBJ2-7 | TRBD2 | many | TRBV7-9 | TGTGCCAGCAGCTCCGCGGGGGGGTACGAGCAGTACTTC | CASSSAGGYEQYF
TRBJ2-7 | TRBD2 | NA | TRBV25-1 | TGTGCCAGCTCACCCGGGGCCGGGACTAGCGGGTACGAGCAGTACTTC | CASSPGAGTSGYEQYF
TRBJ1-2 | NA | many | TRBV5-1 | TGCGCCAGCAGCCCTGGGGGGGAGATCGGTCTCTATGGCTACACCTTC | CASSPGGEIGLYGYTF
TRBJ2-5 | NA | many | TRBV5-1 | TGCGCCAGCAGCTACACCCCAGGGCAAGAGACCCAGTACTTC | CASSYTPGQETQYF
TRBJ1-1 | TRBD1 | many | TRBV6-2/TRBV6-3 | TGTGCCAGCAGTTACGGGACAGGGGAGAGCACTGAAGCTTTCTTT | CASSYGTGESTEAFF
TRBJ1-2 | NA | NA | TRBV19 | TGTGCCAGTAGTATGACACTACTAGTGCAGGGAGGGACGTTCTATGGCTACACCTTC | CASSMTLLVQGGTFYGYTF
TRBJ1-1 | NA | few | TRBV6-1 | TGTGCCACCGGGGGACTGGGTTTTAATACTGAAGCTTTCTTT | CATGGLGFNTEAFF
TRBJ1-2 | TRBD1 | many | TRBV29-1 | TGCAGCGTTGGGACAGGGATTGGCTACACCTTC | CSVGTGIGYTF
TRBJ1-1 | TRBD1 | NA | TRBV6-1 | TGTGCCAGCAACGCGGGACAGTTGAACACTGAAGCTTTCTTT | CASNAGQLNTEAFF